This TCR beta chain is drawn from a study of OX40 agonist ivuxolimab in advanced cancers. General study findings and limits: At 0.1 to 3.0 mg/kg, clonal expansion of CD4+ and CD8+ blood T cells had occurred by week 6.

Comments on this clone: Its antigen is unknown.

The protocol was immunoSEQ multiplex PCR, while the TCRdb copy is restricted to in-frame clones and leaves out a portion. The data show about 89,000 clones, with about 88% seen just once and about 0.31% held by the top ten. Between the trimmed V and J ends, which lost 0 bases and 0 bases, there was a span of 19 bases. This CDR3 is 19 amino acids long. CDR1 SGHRS and CDR2 YFSETQ come from the germline V gene. The material was CD4+ or CD8+ T cells sorted from blood, obtained in a trial of the OX40 agonist ivuxolimab. This chain joins TRBV5-1 and TRBJ1-3, with D perhaps matching TRBD1 (6 bases). The TCR comes from an adult with an advanced solid tumor such as melanoma, head and neck, liver or kidney cancer. This chain's CDR3 is CASSLEGTGKFLSGNTIYF. The CDR3 DNA follows: TGCGCCAGCAGCTTGGAAGGTACAGGGAAGTTCCTCTCTGGAAACACCATATATTTT.